This TCR beta chain emerged from a study of CD8 T cells in Susac syndrome. In the study overall: Active disease was present in about 6 of the sequenced Susac syndrome patients, whereas roughly 8 of them were in remission.

Random-hexamer reverse transcription was applied to roughly 0.45 to 1 ug RNA. MiXCR was run by TCRdb on the immunoSEQ multiplex PCR reads, yielding one entry per CDR3 protein. The sample holds about 83,000 distinct CDR3 sequences, around 96% seen once. The patients with Susac syndrome were individuals who fulfilled the recently defined diagnostic criteria for disease that was either definite or probable. Purification of the CD8+ and CD4+ T cells relied on negative isolation, and TEMRA cells underwent FACS enrichment. What was sequenced was CD8+ T cells from PBMCs. The source of this sequence is a human donor with Susac syndrome.

The CDR3 protein is CASSPHRTSPGRFF. CDR3 in DNA: TGCGCCAGCAGCCCCCACCGGACTAGCCCGGGGCGTTTCTTC. V gene TRBV4-3 combines with J gene TRBJ2-1; 8 bases align to TRBD2. Germline assignment: CDR1 LGHNA and CDR2 YSLEER. The CDR3 extends over 14 amino acids. With V trimmed by 4 bases and J by 16 bases, 15 bases remained unmatched.